One and the same sample provided the 13 T cell receptor beta chains below, sequenced in a study of blood T cell repertoires in COVID-19. Sequencing was performed with immunoSEQ multiplex PCR; in TCRdb, only in-frame clones are kept and a portion is missing. The profile shows about half a million clones, 80% to 90% of them singletons. Sequences were obtained from peripheral blood. These receptors all come from a human donor in a cohort sampled during active COVID-19.

This clone was detected once. This chain joins TRBV4-1 and TRBJ2-7; perhaps TRBD1 as D (6 bases). The germline CDR1 and CDR2 sequences are MGHRA and YSYEKL. V was cut by 1 base and J by 2 bases, with 12 bases left in between. The CDR3 sequence is 15 residues long. CDR3 sequence (DNA): TGCGCCAGCAGCCAAGTTGGGCAGGGGCCCTACGAGCAGTACTTC. This encodes CASSQVGQGPYEQYF.

The chain is built from TRBV2 and TRBJ1-5; 9 bases fit TRBD1. This CDR3 spans 15 amino acids. V shed 7 bases, J shed 3 bases, and the junction held 7 bases outside the gene matches. Germline-derived CDR1 and CDR2 are SNHLY and FYNNEI. The CDR3 loop reads CASTPGQGDNQPQHF. The CDR3 DNA reads TGTGCCAGCACCCCGGGACAGGGAGACAATCAGCCCCAGCATTTT.

This clone appeared once. The chain has TRBV6-5 and TRBJ1-2, with no clear D. The germline gives CDR1 MNHEY, CDR2 SVGAGI. There are 16 residues in the CDR3. V shed 3 bases and J shed 0 bases, with 14 bases lying between them. CDR3 loop: CASSYSTREANYGYTF. The CDR3 region has the DNA TGTGCCAGCAGTTATAGCACGAGGGAAGCTAACTATGGCTACACCTTC.

The chain combines TRBV28 with TRBJ1-6, with 8 bases that match TRBD1. Germline V gives CDR1 MDHEN, CDR2 SYDVKM. CDR3 length: 14 residues. Trimming removed 7 bases from V and 10 bases from J; junction bases left unmatched: 9. The CDR3 spells CASTGQGFESPLHF. CDR3 in DNA: TGTGCCAGCACCGGACAGGGTTTCGAATCACCCCTCCACTTT.

This chain uses TRBV6-6 with TRBJ2-2, with 10 bases identical to TRBD1. Germline CDR1 and CDR2: MNHNY and SVGAGI (reference sequence). V lost 6 bases and J lost 6; bases outside the gene matches: 7. The CDR3 contains 15 residues. The CDR3 loop is CASRQTGGFPGELFF. CDR3 coding DNA: TGTGCCAGCAGACAGACAGGGGGCTTCCCCGGGGAGCTGTTTTTT.

This clone was seen a single time. The chain uses TRBV7-2 and TRBJ1-1, with TRBD1 identical over 8 bases. The CDR3 consists of 16 residues. Per germline, CDR1 SGHTA and CDR2 FQGNSA. V trimming: 5 bases; J trimming: 1 base; junction bases outside the gene matches: 9. The CDR3, as DNA: TGTGCCAGCAGCCTAGGACAGGGCATCGAGAACACTGAAGCTTTCTTT. This gives the protein CASSLGQGIENTEAFF.

The chain combines TRBV11-2 with TRBJ1-4; possibly TRBD1 for D (5 bases). Trimming stripped 1 base from V and 6 bases from J, with 9 bases between. CDR1 is SGHAT and CDR2 is FQNNGV in the germline V gene. This CDR3 contains 14 residues. The CDR3 is CASSLGGSYEKLFF. DNA for the CDR3: TGTGCCAGCAGCTTAGGGGGCTCGTATGAAAAACTGTTTTTT.

This clone has a single count. V is TRBV4-2 and J is TRBJ2-2, with D tentatively TRBD1 (6 bases). The CDR3 sequence is 15 residues long. Germline CDR1 reads LGHNA; CDR2 reads YNFKEQ. Trimming stripped 0 bases from V and 1 base from J, with 6 bases between. For the CDR3, the DNA is TGTGCCAGCAGCCAAGACAGGGGGAACACCGGGGAGCTGTTTTTT. Protein: CASSQDRGNTGELFF.

The genes are TRBV3-1 (or the pseudogene TRBV3-2) and TRBJ1-2, with D perhaps matching TRBD1 (6 bases). Germline-derived CDR1 and CDR2 are LGHDT and YNNKEL (reference sequence). V was clipped by 0 bases and J by 4 bases, with 12 bases between them. The CDR3 runs to 15 residues. Here the CDR3 reads CASSQDLQGVYGYTF. As DNA, the CDR3 is TGTGCCAGCAGCCAAGATTTACAGGGCGTCTATGGCTACACCTTC.

This chain links TRBV30 with TRBJ2-5; 7 bases map to TRBD2. The CDR3 totals 15 residues. Germline values: CDR1 GTSNPN, CDR2 SVGIG (reference sequence). With 2 bases clipped from V and 5 bases from J, the junction kept 11 bases outside the gene matches. CDR3 sequence (DNA): TGTGCCTGGAGTTCTAGCCGACTAGCCCGGGAGACCCAGTACTTC. Its translation: CAWSSSRLARETQYF. The full variable domain, its missing parts supplied by reference TRBV30 and TRBJ2-5, is SQTIHQWPATLVQPVGSPLSLECTVEGTSNPNLYWYRQAAGRGLQLLFYSVGIGQISSEVPQNLSASRPQDRQFILSSKKLLLSDSGFYLCAWSSSRLARETQYFGPGTRLLVL.

This chain links TRBV30 with TRBJ1-6; D not certain. The V and J ends lost 1 base and 3 bases respectively, with 22 bases between them. This CDR3 contains 19 residues. Per germline, CDR1 GTSNPN and CDR2 SVGIG (reference sequence). CDR3 residues: CAWSGSGLPPGLYNSPLHF. The CDR3 DNA follows: TGTGCCTGGAGTGGCTCCGGTCTCCCCCCCGGACTCTATAATTCACCCCTCCACTTT. Complete variable domain (other parts from reference TRBV30 and TRBJ1-6): SQTIHQWPATLVQPVGSPLSLECTVEGTSNPNLYWYRQAAGRGLQLLFYSVGIGQISSEVPQNLSASRPQDRQFILSSKKLLLSDSGFYLCAWSGSGLPPGLYNSPLHFGNGTRLTVT.

The chain links TRBV11-2 to TRBJ1-1; tentative D call: TRBD1 (5 bases). Germline CDR1 SGHAT, CDR2 FQNNGV. The CDR3 has 17 residues. V lost 0 bases and J 3 bases, leaving 17 bases between the germline ends. The CDR3 loop reads CASSLDEGAGVHTEAFF. In DNA, the CDR3 is TGTGCCAGCAGCTTAGATGAGGGCGCGGGGGTGCACACTGAAGCTTTCTTT.

The chain uses TRBV19 and TRBJ1-2; D is uncertain. This CDR3 region has 15 residues. The germline gives CDR1 LNHDA, CDR2 SQIVND (reference sequence). Trimming removed 7 bases from V and 0 bases from J, with 15 bases in between. CDR3 protein: CASTQRERANYGYTF. The CDR3 DNA is TGTGCCAGTACTCAAAGGGAGAGGGCTAACTATGGCTACACCTTC.